What follows are 24 T cell receptor beta chains derived from one specimen sequenced in a study of neoadjuvant nivolumab and ipilimumab in lung cancer. Profiled with immunoSEQ multiplex PCR; TCRdb holds only in-frame clones, not every one. The sample shows about 27,000 clones, about 76% of them seen only once. Here the sequenced sample was tumor tissue, taken after neoadjuvant nivolumab, alone or with ipilimumab, at or shortly before surgery. Receptors were obtained from an adult with non-small cell lung cancer.

This clone came up a few times. The chain has TRBV19 and TRBJ1-2; TRBD1 might be the D (6 bases). V lost 6 bases, J lost 8 bases, and 22 bases lay in between. From germline, CDR1 is LNHDA and CDR2 SQIVND (reference sequence). The CDR3 length is 15 residues. The chain's CDR3 is CASRMVDAGASGYTF. DNA for the CDR3: TGTGCCAGTAGGATGGTTGATGCGGGGGCTAGCGGCTACACCTTC.

The CDR3 bases are TGCGCCAGCAGGCCGGGACTAGCGGGGAGAGAGACCCAGTACTTC. Encoded protein: CASRPGLAGRETQYF. The chain is built from TRBV10-2 and TRBJ2-5, with TRBD2 matching over 13 bases. The germline V gene has CDR1 WSHSY and CDR2 SAAADI. The CDR3 length is 15 residues. The ends lost 6 bases at V and 4 bases at J; junction bases unmatched: 5.

V usage is TRBV6-6 and J usage is TRBJ1-1, with 7 positions matching TRBD1. The CDR3 sequence is 15 residues long. Germline CDR1 and CDR2: MNHNY and SVGAGI (reference sequence). Trimming cost V 0 bases and J 3 bases; bases outside gene matches: 4. The CDR3 region has the DNA TGTGCCAGCAGTTACTCGGGACAGTGGGACACTGAAGCTTTCTTT. Its translation is CASSYSGQWDTEAFF.

The chain links TRBV13 to TRBJ1-1, with D unresolved. The V and J ends lost 4 bases and 1 base respectively, with 10 bases between them. The CDR3 runs 14 residues. Germline CDR1 PRHDT, CDR2 FYEKMQ (reference sequence). CDR3 in amino acids: CASSSQYRNTEAFF. The CDR3 DNA reads TGTGCCAGCAGCTCGCAATACAGGAACACTGAAGCTTTCTTT.

The V and J genes are TRBV7-9 and TRBJ2-3; possible D gene TRBD2, 5 bases. Germline V CDR1 and CDR2: SEHNR, FQNEAQ (reference sequence). The CDR3 consists of 16 residues. V was pared by 5 bases and J by 0 bases, with 15 bases between. The CDR3 sequence is CASSPTAGKSTDTQYF. DNA of the CDR3: TGTGCCAGCAGCCCCACCGCGGGTAAGAGCACAGATACGCAGTATTTT.

This rearrangement joins TRBV5-1 to TRBJ2-1; TRBD2 is a possible D gene (5 bases). Germline CDR1 and CDR2: SGHRS and YFSETQ. The ends were cut back, 7 bases at V and 0 bases at J, with 11 bases in the middle. The CDR3 is made up of 14 amino acids. CDR3 in DNA: TGCGCCAGCGCCGCAAGCGGCTCCTACAATGAGCAGTTCTTC. Its protein is CASAASGSYNEQFF.

The chain uses TRBV18 and TRBJ2-2; D might be TRBD1 or TRBD2, each matching 5 bases. The germline V gene encodes CDR1 KGHSH and CDR2 LQKENI. Deletions cut 5 bases from V and 4 bases from J, with 11 bases between. There are 14 residues in the CDR3. CDR3 coding DNA: TGTGCCAGCTCAAACCAGGGAGTCACCGGGGAGCTGTTTTTT. It is translated as CASSNQGVTGELFF.

This rearrangement joins TRBV4-1 to TRBJ2-2; D is uncertain. With 0 bases removed from V and 2 bases from J, the gap between germline ends came to 13 bases. Germline loops: CDR1 MGHRA, CDR2 YSYEKL. The CDR3 spans 17 residues. CDR3 residues: CASSQDVPGPNTGELFF. As DNA, the CDR3 is TGCGCCAGCAGCCAAGATGTTCCAGGACCCAACACCGGGGAGCTGTTTTTT.

The V and J genes are TRBV5-4 and TRBJ2-5; the D is unclear. The length of the CDR3 is 12 residues. The V gene lost 4 bases and the J gene lost 5 bases, with 9 bases spanning the gap. CDR1 SGHNT and CDR2 YYREEE come from the germline V gene (reference sequence). The CDR3 here is CASSAGSETQYF. The CDR3 DNA sequence: TGTGCCAGCAGCGCAGGATCGGAGACCCAGTACTTC.

The genes are TRBV6-4 and TRBJ2-1, with 9 bases matching TRBD2. V dropped 3 bases and J dropped 8; count of bases not matched to a gene: 5. In germline, CDR1 is MRHNA, CDR2 SNTAGT. CDR3 size: 14 residues. CDR3 bases: TGTGCCAGCAGTGAGGGGACTAGCCGCCATGAGCAGTTCTTC. Translated: CASSEGTSRHEQFF.

The V and J genes are TRBV19 and TRBJ1-5; D unresolved. Trimming cost V 2 bases and J 4 bases, with 12 bases left between them. CDR3 size: 15 residues. The germline V gene encodes CDR1 LNHDA and CDR2 SQIVND (reference sequence). This chain's CDR3 is CASSIFGIGNQPQHF. The CDR3 region has the DNA TGTGCCAGTAGTATATTCGGAATAGGAAATCAGCCCCAGCATTTT.

This clone has just a few counts. The genes are TRBV7-2 and TRBJ1-2; D unresolved. Trimming stripped 7 bases from V and 4 bases from J, with 4 bases between. The CDR3 has 10 residues. Germline CDR1 and CDR2: SGHTA and FQGNSA. DNA of the CDR3: TGTGCCAGCACAGGCTATGGCTACACCTTC. This codes for CASTGYGYTF.

V usage is TRBV11-2 and J usage is TRBJ2-3; D perhaps matches TRBD2 (6 bases). CDR1 and CDR2 from the germline V gene are SGHAT and FQNNGV. CDR3 size: 14 residues. Trimming left V 1 base short and J 6 bases short, with 11 bases between. CDR3 coding DNA: TGTGCCAGCAGCTTAGGGGCGGGGTTCGATACGCAGTATTTT. It yields the protein CASSLGAGFDTQYF.

The V gene is TRBV6-5, the J gene TRBJ1-1; D gene unclear. The germline V gene encodes CDR1 MNHEY and CDR2 SVGAGI. The CDR3 is 15 residues long. Trimming removed 5 bases at V and 1 base at J, with 14 bases between. CDR3 protein: CASSNQRPGNTEAFF. The CDR3 DNA sequence: TGTGCCAGCAGTAACCAGAGACCCGGGAACACTGAAGCTTTCTTT.

V is TRBV5-4 and J is TRBJ1-2; D gene ambiguous. Trimming took 4 bases from V and 5 from J, leaving 9 bases between them. Germline lookup yields CDR1 SGHNT and CDR2 YYREEE (reference sequence). The CDR3 totals 12 residues. The CDR3 nucleotides read TGTGCCAGCAGCATCGACATATATGGCTACACCTTC. It is translated as CASSIDIYGYTF.

The genes are TRBV6-1 and TRBJ1-1; no clear D. There are 12 residues in the CDR3. Germline CDR1 MNHNS, CDR2 SASEGT. V was clipped by 4 bases and J by 1 base, with 4 bases between them. The CDR3 protein is CASSVQNTEAFF. The CDR3 DNA follows: TGTGCCAGCAGTGTTCAGAACACTGAAGCTTTCTTT.

V usage is TRBV5-1 and J usage is TRBJ1-2; TRBD1 agrees at 7 bases. V shed 4 bases and J 0 bases; nucleotides not matched to a gene: 6. Germline-derived CDR1 and CDR2 are SGHRS and YFSETQ. This CDR3 has 15 residues. The CDR3 reads CASSNRDSPNYGYTF. The CDR3 nucleotides are TGCGCCAGCAGCAACCGGGACAGCCCTAACTATGGCTACACCTTC.

The V call is TRBV5-1, the J call TRBJ2-3, with D maybe TRBD1 (5 bases). Germline V gene data show CDR1 as SGHRS and CDR2 as YFSETQ. The CDR3 is 16 residues long. Trimming removed 1 base at V and 4 bases at J, with 16 bases between. CDR3 loop: CASSLIQGLYADTQYF. For the CDR3, the DNA is TGCGCCAGCAGCTTGATCCAGGGTTTGTATGCAGATACGCAGTATTTT.

This chain joins TRBV7-2 and TRBJ1-2; no clear D. CDR1 SGHTA and CDR2 FQGNSA come from the germline V gene. Trimming left V 1 base short and J 10 bases short, with 7 bases between. This CDR3 has 11 residues. The CDR3: CASSLGGDYTF. In DNA form, the CDR3 reads TGTGCCAGCAGCTTAGGAGGCGACTACACCTTC.

The V call is TRBV6-6, the J call TRBJ2-7; a possible D gene is TRBD2 (6 bases). Germline-derived CDR1 and CDR2 are MNHNY and SVGAGI (reference sequence). Trimming shortened V by 4 bases and J by 0 bases, and 13 bases separated the two germline ends. There are 15 residues in the CDR3. CDR3 coding DNA: TGTGCCAGCAGTTCCGGGGGTCGGAGCTCCTACGAGCAGTACTTC. This codes for CASSSGGRSSYEQYF.

To note about this clone: The junction shows a germline mismatch at one end, possibly a read error. The chain links TRBV7-7 to TRBJ2-3; TRBD2 matches 13 bases. This CDR3 is built from 19 residues. Germline V gene sequence: CDR1 SSHAT, CDR2 FNYEAQ (reference sequence). The chain's CDR3 is CASSLRTSGSIDLTDTQYF. CDR3 nucleotide sequence: TGTGCTAGCAGCTTAAGGACTAGCGGGAGTATAGACCTCACAGATACGCAGTATTTT.

The V call is TRBV7-2, the J call TRBJ2-1; no reliable D call. V lost 1 base, J lost 9 bases, and 16 bases lay in between. The CDR3 is 15 residues long. The V gene's germline CDR1 is SGHTA and CDR2 FQGNSA. The CDR3 sequence is CASSLEGVSWVEQFF. DNA for the CDR3: TGTGCCAGCAGCTTAGAAGGTGTCAGTTGGGTTGAGCAGTTCTTC.

This clone was found a few times. CDR3 DNA sequence: TGTGCCAGCAGTTTAAGGACAAGTGACACCGGGGAGCTGTTTTTT. Translating it yields CASSLRTSDTGELFF. J is TRBJ2-2 and V is TRBV27; perhaps TRBD1 as D (5 bases). The length of the CDR3 is 15 residues. CDR1 MNHEY and CDR2 SMNVEV come from the germline V gene (reference sequence). Trimming stripped 2 bases from V and 3 bases from J, with 10 bases between.

This chain joins TRBV18 and TRBJ1-1; D gene unclear. Trimming stripped 6 bases from V and 2 bases from J, with 10 bases between. The CDR3 spans 13 residues. Germline V gene data show CDR1 as KGHSH and CDR2 as LQKENI. CDR3 residues: CASSDQANTEAFF. CDR3 in DNA: TGTGCCAGCTCGGACCAGGCTAACACTGAAGCTTTCTTT.